This T cell receptor beta chain was profiled in a study of cytomegalovirus exposure and HLA in healthy donors. Across the whole study: In a previous analysis, 110 million or so unique TCR beta sequences were found from 150 million to 200 million T cells. Overall study findings and caveats: Indistinguishable V segments, including TRBV6-2 and TRBV6-3, were excluded. Later on, a genetic analysis was performed. It linked a missense variant in DCLRE1C with V- and J-gene trimming of TCR beta.

Both 60 Vbeta primers and 13 Jbeta primers went into the PCR. Here immunoSEQ multiplex PCR was the method, and the copy in TCRdb shows in-frame clones only, minus some. The table includes approximately 170,000 clones, approximately 73% detected once. Remarks on this clone: Its specificity is not known.

CDR1 is LGHNA, CDR2 YNFKEQ, per germline. This CDR3 is built from 19 residues. The J segment lost 1 base and the V segment lost 0 bases, leaving 10 bases of the junction unmatched. The sequencing input was PBMCs. The rearrangement uses TRBV4-2 and TRBJ1-2; the match to TRBD1 covers 11 bases. The receptor comes from a man aged 45-60 years in good health and CMV-seronegative. The CDR3 nucleotides read TGTGCCAGCAGCCAAGAAAATGGAGGGACAGGGGGTTTTAACTATGGCTACACCTTC. It is translated as CASSQENGGTGGFNYGYTF.